These 19 T cell receptor beta chains share one sample of origin, sequenced in a study of cytomegalovirus exposure and HLA in healthy donors (dated by TCRdb to 2016 to 2017). Libraries were prepared through the immunoSEQ multiplex PCR assay. The multiplex PCR relied on a mix of 60 forward primers for TCR Vbeta segments and 13 reverse primers for TCR Jbeta segments. The immuneACCESS repertoire file appears here via TCRdb, limited to in-frame rearrangements. These files lack a portion of the clones; in checked studies, under half of the deficit traces to unresolved V genes, and the cause of the others is not known. Recorded for this sample are about 98,000 clones; roughly two thirds of them occurred a single time. In total, the top ten clones hold less than 2.5% of the sample. The source material was PBMCs. The receptors here all came from a man aged 50 or older in good health and CMV-seronegative.

The genes are TRBV7-9 and TRBJ2-1; 16 nucleotides match TRBD2. V lost 6 bases to trimming and J lost 6 bases; unmatched junction nucleotides: 11. CDR1 SEHNR and CDR2 FQNEAQ come from the germline V gene (reference sequence). The CDR3 length is 18 residues. The CDR3 DNA reads as TGTGCCAGCAGTCAGGGGACTAGCGGGAGGGCCAAAGGCAATGAGCAGTTCTTC. Residues: CASSQGTSGRAKGNEQFF.

V and J are TRBV7-2 and TRBJ2-6; possibly TRBD2 for D (6 bases). The CDR3 covers 17 residues. Germline V gene data show CDR1 as SGHTA and CDR2 as FQGNSA. V was trimmed by 2 bases and J by 0 bases, leaving 11 bases between them. The CDR3 DNA is TGTGCCAGCAGCTTATCGCTGGGGGGCTCTGGGGCCAACGTCCTGACTTTC. It translates to CASSLSLGGSGANVLTF.

The chain has TRBV9 and TRBJ2-7; no clear D gene. This CDR3 is built from 11 residues. V lost 4 bases and J lost 2, with 4 bases in between. CDR1 is SGDLS and CDR2 is YYNGEE in the germline V gene. The CDR3 DNA is TGTGCCAGCAGCCATCCCTACGAGCAGTACTTC. Translated, it gives CASSHPYEQYF.

The chain combines TRBV9 with TRBJ2-7; 7 bases line up with TRBD2. Unmatched junction bases numbered 10, after V lost 3 bases and J lost 1 base. CDR3 length equals 16 residues. Germline V gene sequence: CDR1 SGDLS, CDR2 YYNGEE. The CDR3 nucleotides are TGTGCCAGCAGCGGAGGAGGGACTATCTCGTCCTACGAGCAGTACTTC. Its protein product is CASSGGGTISSYEQYF.

CDR3 residues: CASSSVPDSRYTEAFF. CDR3 nucleotide sequence: TGTGCCAGCAGCTCCGTACCGGACAGCCGCTACACTGAAGCTTTCTTT. V usage is TRBV5-6 and J usage is TRBJ1-1, with a possible D match to TRBD1 (6 bases). V was shortened by 3 bases and J by 3 bases, with 18 bases between the two germline ends. Germline loops: CDR1 SGHDT, CDR2 YYEEEE. This CDR3 has 16 residues.

V gene TRBV7-2 combines with J gene TRBJ1-2, with D unclear. This CDR3 spans 13 amino acids. Trimming cost V 4 bases and J 7 bases, with 13 bases left between them. Per the germline V gene, CDR1 is SGHTA and CDR2 is FQGNSA. The DNA for the CDR3 is TGTGCCAGCAGCTGTTCGGGTCGCCCTGGCTACACCTTC. This encodes CASSCSGRPGYTF.

V is TRBV28 and J is TRBJ1-5; no clear D. The CDR3 loop spans 15 amino acids. V lost 7 bases, J lost 10 bases, and 23 bases lay in between. Germline values: CDR1 MDHEN, CDR2 SYDVKM. For the CDR3, the DNA is TGTGCCAGCATCGCTCGTGAACAGTCTTCGTCACCCCAGCATTTT. Its translation is CASIAREQSSSPQHF.

V and J are TRBV7-6 and TRBJ1-3, with D uncertain. The CDR3 contains 14 residues. V gave up 5 bases and J gave up 0 bases, with 8 bases separating them. Germline V CDR1 and CDR2: SGHVS, FNYEAQ. The CDR3: CASSLGDSGNTIYF. The CDR3 nucleotides are TGTGCCAGCAGCCTCGGGGACTCTGGAAACACCATATATTTT.

The chain has TRBV5-5 and TRBJ1-5; D unclear. Trimming stripped 2 bases from V and 0 bases from J, with 6 bases between. Germline values: CDR1 SGHKS, CDR2 YYEKEE (reference sequence). The length of the CDR3 is 14 residues. The CDR3 DNA is TGTGCCAGCAGCTTACGGGATAGCAATCAGCCCCAGCATTTT. Amino acids: CASSLRDSNQPQHF.

The gene calls are TRBV27 and TRBJ1-5; TRBD1 agrees at 8 bases. The CDR3 has 15 residues. Trimming took 5 bases from V and 7 from J; bases not matched to a gene: 10. Per the germline V gene, CDR1 is MNHEY and CDR2 is SMNVEV (reference sequence). The CDR3 bases are TGTGCCAGCAGTCCCGGACAGGGTTCTCAGCAGCCCCAGCATTTT. This codes for CASSPGQGSQQPQHF.

This clone was seen a few times. The chain links TRBV27 to TRBJ2-5, with 10 bases aligning to TRBD1. The germline V gene encodes CDR1 MNHEY and CDR2 SMNVEV (reference sequence). The CDR3 runs to 16 residues. V lost 6 bases and J lost 2; bases outside the gene matches: 9. CDR3 sequence reads: CASRLRGGQGQETQYF. Written as DNA, the CDR3 is TGTGCCAGCAGGCTGAGGGGGGGACAGGGGCAAGAGACCCAGTACTTC.

V and J are TRBV27 and TRBJ1-1; TRBD1 agrees at 7 bases. The CDR3 loop spans 12 amino acids. Germline CDR1 is MNHEY and CDR2 is SMNVEV (reference sequence). Trimming removed 5 bases from V and 11 bases from J; junction bases left unmatched: 8. CDR3 residues: CASSPTGERAFF. The CDR3 DNA reads TGTGCCAGCAGTCCTACAGGGGAAAGGGCTTTCTTT.

This chain links TRBV7-2 with TRBJ2-5, with D hard to call. The end of the DNA is better explained by TRBJ2-7, so the J call may be wrong. The CDR3 extends over 11 amino acids. CDR1 and CDR2 from the germline V gene are SGHTA and FQGNSA. The CDR3 DNA reads as TGTGCCAGCAGCGCCCGTTACGAGCAGTACTTC. Its translation is CASSARYEQYF.

The chain recombines TRBV19 with TRBJ2-7, with D possibly TRBD1 on 6 matching bases. V was pared by 1 base and J by 5 bases, with 12 bases between. Germline V CDR1 and CDR2: LNHDA, SQIVND (reference sequence). The CDR3 totals 14 residues. This chain's CDR3 is CASSIGAGVDEQYF. The DNA for the CDR3 is TGTGCCAGTAGTATAGGGGCAGGGGTGGACGAGCAGTACTTC.

There are a few counts of this clone. The chain uses TRBV4-1 and TRBJ2-4; D may be TRBD2 (5 bases). The CDR3 has 17 residues. V lost 2 bases to trimming and J lost 1 base, with 15 bases between them. CDR1 is MGHRA and CDR2 is YSYEKL in the germline V gene. DNA of the CDR3: TGCGCCAGCAGCCAAATTGGTTCGCGGGCGGCCAAAAACATTCAGTACTTC. This translates into CASSQIGSRAAKNIQYF.

In its sample, this clone was seen once. The rearrangement links TRBV2 to TRBJ2-1; D unclear. In germline, CDR1 is SNHLY, CDR2 FYNNEI. The V and J ends lost 7 bases and 15 bases respectively, with 16 bases between them. The CDR3 is made up of 11 amino acids. CDR3 coding DNA: TGTGCCAGCATAGTTTCCGAGGAACGGTTCTTC. Translating it yields CASIVSEERFF.

This chain links TRBV23-1 with TRBJ2-7; tentatively, D is TRBD1 (6 bases). TRBV23-1 qualifies as an ORF whose function is uncertain. V lost 8 bases, J lost 2 bases, and 10 bases lay in between. The CDR3 spans 12 residues. This CDR3 reads CASLDRPYEQYF. The CDR3 region has the DNA TGCGCCAGCCTAGACAGGCCCTACGAGCAGTACTTC.

The chain is built from TRBV7-2 and TRBJ1-2, with 11 bases fitting TRBD1. V lost 4 bases, J lost 8 bases, and 6 bases stayed unmatched. This CDR3 contains 14 residues. The V gene's germline CDR1 is SGHTA and CDR2 FQGNSA. The DNA of the CDR3 is TGTGCCAGCAGCTCGGACAGGGGGCATGTAGGCTACACCTTC. This translates into CASSSDRGHVGYTF.

V gene TRBV18 combines with J gene TRBJ1-2; perhaps TRBD1 as D (6 bases). Germline CDR1 and CDR2: KGHSH and LQKENI. There are 17 residues in the CDR3. V dropped 0 bases and J dropped 1 base, with 15 bases sitting between them. The chain's CDR3 is CASSPPERQDFNYGYTF. The CDR3 DNA reads as TGTGCCAGCTCACCACCGGAGAGACAGGACTTTAACTATGGCTACACCTTC.